Each of the 23 T cell receptor beta chains below was sequenced from the same sample in a study of human T cells and chemical hapten exposure. One entry per CDR3 protein results from TCRdb running MiXCR on the RACE reads. The sample has 80,000 to 100,000 distinct CDR3 sequences, less than 14% seen once. As to time point: patch test 3, about 24 weeks after DPC sensitization. Specified treatment: therapeutic diphenylcyclopropenone sensitization with weekly scalp DPC. The sequencing used whole blood, collected in connection with sensitization to the hapten diphenylcyclopropenone (DPC). These TCRs come from a woman aged 45 to 65 with alopecia areata. Some clones in this sample may be carry-over from other donors' samples.

This clonotype was recorded many times. The chain combines TRBV5-1 with TRBJ2-7; TRBD1 might be the D (6 bases). Trimming removed 4 bases at V and 1 base at J, with 12 bases between. CDR3 size: 14 residues. CDR1 is SGHRS and CDR2 is YFSETQ in the germline V gene. The CDR3 is CASSPGTRSYEQYF. The CDR3 DNA follows: TGCGCCAGCAGCCCTGGGACACGATCCTACGAGCAGTACTTC.

For this clonotype: It is likely a read error, because the conserved phenylalanine at the end of the CDR3 is missing. The rearrangement links TRBV29-1 to TRBJ2-5, with 7 bases fitting TRBD1. CDR1 is SQVTM and CDR2 is ANQGSEA in the germline V gene. This CDR3 is 16 amino acids long. V was clipped by 2 bases and J by 2 bases; unmatched bases: 11. The CDR3 here is CSVERRRTGQQETQYY. The CDR3 nucleotides read TGCAGCGTTGAACGACGAAGGACAGGCCAACAAGAGACCCAGTACTAC.

This clonotype was seen at least ten times. J is TRBJ1-1 and V is TRBV18; D unresolved. Trimming stripped 6 bases from V and 5 bases from J, with 7 bases between. CDR1 is KGHSH and CDR2 is LQKENI in the germline V gene. This CDR3 region has 11 residues. CDR3 residues: CASSFLTEAFF. CDR3 nucleotides: TGTGCCAGCTCGTTCTTGACTGAAGCTTTCTTT.

This clonotype was observed at least ten times. The rearrangement uses TRBV12-3 or TRBV12-4 and TRBJ1-4; no clear D gene. This CDR3 has 15 residues. With 6 bases removed from V and 1 base from J, the gap between germline ends came to 12 bases. CDR3 bases: TGTGCCAGCAGGAACGACCGGAGAACTAATGAAAAACTGTTTTTT. Its protein is CASRNDRRTNEKLFF.

The genes are TRBV19 and TRBJ2-2; D is tentatively TRBD1 or TRBD2 (5 bases each). The germline V gene has CDR1 LNHDA and CDR2 SQIVND (reference sequence). The CDR3 length is 17 residues. V was trimmed by 7 bases and J by 4 bases, leaving 22 bases between them. Here the CDR3 reads CASTQTGTPLGTGELFF. For the CDR3, the DNA is TGTGCCAGTACCCAAACCGGGACCCCGTTGGGCACCGGGGAGCTGTTTTTT. The entire variable domain, with the rest obtained from reference TRBV19 and TRBJ2-2, is as follows: DGGITQSPKYLFRKEGQNVTLSCEQNLNHDAMYWYRQDPGQGLRLIYYSQIVNDFQKGDIAEGYSVSREKKESFPLTVTSAQKNPTAFYLCASTQTGTPLGTGELFFGEGSRLTVL.

This clonotype was detected many times. The chain uses TRBV6-6 and TRBJ1-2; 10 positions match TRBD1. CDR1 MNHNY and CDR2 SVGAGI come from the germline V gene (reference sequence). This CDR3 has 14 amino acids. Unmatched junction bases numbered 7, after V lost 5 bases and J lost 7 bases. CDR3 residues: CASSNRTGGFGYTF. The DNA of the CDR3 is TGTGCCAGCAGTAACCGGACAGGGGGGTTTGGCTACACCTTC.

This clonotype was counted between two and nine times. The chain joins TRBV14 to TRBJ1-1, with TRBD1 matching 10 bases. The germline gives CDR1 SGHDN, CDR2 FVKESK. The CDR3 consists of 15 residues. V gave up 4 bases and J gave up 4 bases; unmatched junction bases: 6. CDR3 amino acids: CASSPWTGGITEAFF. Here the CDR3 DNA reads TGTGCCAGCAGCCCGTGGACAGGGGGTATCACTGAAGCTTTCTTT. Full variable domain (remainder filled in from reference TRBV14 and TRBJ1-1): EAGVTQFPSHSVIEKGQTVTLRCDPISGHDNLYWYRRVMGKEIKFLLHFVKESKQDESGMPNNRFLAERTGGTYSTLKVQPAELEDSGVYFCASSPWTGGITEAFFGQGTRLTVV.

The rearrangement links TRBV7-3 to TRBJ2-4, with D possibly matching TRBD2 (6 bases). CDR3 size: 18 residues. From germline, CDR1 is SGHTA and CDR2 FQGTGA. V gave up 0 bases and J gave up 2 bases, with 17 bases separating them. DNA of the CDR3: TGTGCCAGCAGCTTAACGGGGGGACCGCCGGGACCCAAAAACATTCAGTACTTC. Its protein is CASSLTGGPPGPKNIQYF.

This clonotype occurred a few times. The V gene is TRBV10-2, the J gene TRBJ2-5; 11 positions agree with TRBD2. The V segment lost 8 bases and the J segment 1 base; nucleotides outside the gene matches: 3. Germline V lookup: CDR1 WSHSY, CDR2 SAAADI. The CDR3 has 14 residues. The chain's CDR3 is CASGLAGTQETQYF. The CDR3 nucleotides read TGCGCCAGCGGACTAGCGGGTACCCAAGAGACCCAGTACTTC.

This clonotype was recorded only once. The junction and the germline gene differ at one end; a read error may be behind it. V and J are TRBV30 and TRBJ1-2; D is undetermined. Germline V gene sequence: CDR1 GTSNPN, CDR2 SVGIG (reference sequence). This CDR3 has 15 amino acids. The CDR3 DNA is TGTACCTGGAGCCCTCTGGGCCCATCTAACTATGGCTACACCTTC. Translated: CTWSPLGPSNYGYTF.

This clonotype showed up many times. The rearrangement joins TRBV20-1 to TRBJ1-3; D unclear. Trimming removed 6 bases at V and 0 bases at J, with 12 bases between. CDR3 length: 14 residues. Germline V gives CDR1 DFQATT, CDR2 SNEGSKA (reference sequence). Here the CDR3 DNA reads TGCAGTGCATCACCGGGAAGCTCTGGAAACACCATATATTTT. Translated: CSASPGSSGNTIYF.

This clonotype appeared many times. J is TRBJ2-6 and V is TRBV27, with TRBD1 matching 10 bases. V shed 6 bases, J shed 0 bases, and the junction held 14 bases outside the gene matches. The CDR3 has 20 residues. CDR1 is MNHEY, CDR2 SMNVEV, per germline (reference sequence). In DNA, the CDR3 is TGTGCCAGCAGCGGCGGGACAGGGGTAACCCTCAACTCTGGGGCCAACGTCCTGACTTTC. This sequence encodes CASSGGTGVTLNSGANVLTF.

The genes are TRBV28 and TRBJ1-1; D not certain. Between the trimmed V and J ends, which lost 1 base and 1 base, there was a span of 7 bases. The CDR3 extends over 14 amino acids. Looked up from germline, CDR1 is MDHEN and CDR2 is SYDVKM. As DNA, the CDR3 is TGTGCCAGCAGTTTATACCATCGGAACACTGAAGCTTTCTTT. It translates to CASSLYHRNTEAFF.

This clonotype appeared many times. The chain uses TRBV29-1 and TRBJ2-7; D might be TRBD1 (6 bases). The CDR3 extends over 13 amino acids. V gave up 6 bases and J gave up 5 bases, with 17 bases separating them. Germline V gene lookup returns CDR1 SQVTM and CDR2 ANQGSEA. CDR3 nucleotides: TGCAGCGTGGCCCCAGGGGAGTGGAACGAGCAGTACTTC. It translates to CSVAPGEWNEQYF.

This clonotype was detected ten times or more. The chain joins TRBV29-1 to TRBJ2-3; D is uncertain. The CDR3 runs 12 residues. CDR1 is SQVTM and CDR2 is ANQGSEA in the germline V gene. Trimming shortened V by 0 bases and J by 10 bases, and 11 bases separated the two germline ends. CDR3 coding DNA: TGCAGCGTTGAAGATCCTCTAGTAGCGCAGTATTTT. Protein: CSVEDPLVAQYF.

This clonotype was detected many times. The chain links TRBV7-6 to TRBJ2-3; D is unresolved. The ends were cut back, 4 bases at V and 1 base at J, with 12 bases in the middle. The CDR3 consists of 15 residues. Germline V gene sequence: CDR1 SGHVS, CDR2 FNYEAQ. The CDR3 DNA reads as TGTGCCAGCAGCTGGTCTCCCCGGGGCACAGATACGCAGTATTTT. Translation gives CASSWSPRGTDTQYF.

The chain joins TRBV3-1 to TRBJ1-5; D is uncertain. Trimming shortened V by 3 bases and J by 2 bases, and 2 bases separated the two germline ends. This CDR3 has 12 amino acids. Germline V gives CDR1 LGHDT, CDR2 YNNKEL (reference sequence). The CDR3 region is CASSHRNQPQHF. DNA for the CDR3: TGTGCCAGCAGCCATCGCAATCAGCCCCAGCATTTT.

The J gene is TRBJ2-3, the V gene TRBV7-9; 7 positions match TRBD2. CDR1 and CDR2 (germline): SEHNR, FQNEAQ (reference sequence). This CDR3 has 16 residues. The V gene end was trimmed by 4 bases and the J gene end by 4 bases; junction bases not matched to a gene: 11. The CDR3 DNA follows: TGTGCCAGCAGCTCGACTAGCTCCAGCGGCTCAGATACGCAGTATTTT. It specifies CASSSTSSSGSDTQYF.

This clonotype was detected many times. The chain employs TRBV10-2 and TRBJ1-5; the D gene is possibly TRBD1 (6 bases). With 0 bases removed from V and 10 bases from J, the gap between germline ends came to 13 bases. The CDR3 totals 14 residues. CDR1 is WSHSY, CDR2 SAAADI, per germline. The CDR3 DNA follows: TGCGCCAGCAGTGAGTCGGGGGGCTGGGAACCCCAGCATTTT. Its translation: CASSESGGWEPQHF.

The V call is TRBV18, the J call TRBJ2-1, with 8 bases that match TRBD2. This CDR3 is 15 amino acids long. CDR1 KGHSH and CDR2 LQKENI come from the germline V gene. Trimming cost V 3 bases and J 7 bases; bases outside gene matches: 8. CDR3: CASSPTGTSSNEQFF. CDR3 nucleotide sequence: TGTGCCAGCTCACCCACCGGGACTAGTAGTAATGAGCAGTTCTTC.

As for this clonotype: An end of the junction differs from the germline gene, which may be a read error. The V and J genes are TRBV27 and TRBJ1-5; 10 bases are shared with TRBD1. From germline, CDR1 is MNHEY and CDR2 SMNVEV (reference sequence). The CDR3 length is 15 residues. For the CDR3, the DNA is TGTGCCAGCATTTTAGACAGGGGGCACGGTCAGCCCCAGCATTTT. Residues: CASILDRGHGQPQHF.

In its sample, this clonotype was seen a few times. The rearrangement uses TRBV5-1 and TRBJ1-1; D not certain. This CDR3 has 13 residues. The germline gives CDR1 SGHRS, CDR2 YFSETQ. V was clipped by 6 bases and J by 1 base, with 10 bases between them. CDR3 sequence reads: CASTPGRNTEAFF. The DNA of the CDR3 is TGCGCCAGCACCCCTGGTCGGAACACTGAAGCTTTCTTT.

J is TRBJ1-1 and V is TRBV29-1; tentative D call: TRBD1 (5 bases). Germline values: CDR1 SQVTM, CDR2 ANQGSEA. The V gene lost 3 bases and the J gene lost 1 base, with 9 bases spanning the gap. This CDR3 is built from 13 residues. CDR3 protein: CSVDQGGNTEAFF. DNA of the CDR3: TGCAGCGTTGACCAGGGCGGGAACACTGAAGCTTTCTTT.